Each of the 8 T cell receptor beta chains below was sequenced from the same sample in a study of shared clonotypes between healthy human individuals. TCRdb keeps only in-frame clones here, not all; method: immunoSEQ multiplex PCR. The top ten hold more than 1.5% of the sample, which has about 2.1 million clones, under 95% seen once. Naive CD8 cells lacked CD45RO, underwent positive selection for CCR7 and left out terminally differentiated effector memory CD45RA+ cells. Sequences were obtained from naive CD8+ T cells from PBMCs. Receptor source: a man aged 18 to 30 in good health. Some clones in this sample may be carry-over from other donors' samples.

This clone has only one observation. Here the CDR3 DNA reads TGTGCCAGCAGCGGGATTGGGCTTGACTATGGCTACACCTTC. It codes for CASSGIGLDYGYTF. The rearrangement links TRBV5-6 to TRBJ1-2; D not resolved. Germline CDR1 is SGHDT and CDR2 is YYEEEE. V was cut by 4 bases and J by 3 bases, with 13 bases left in between. CDR3 size: 14 residues.

V and J are TRBV7-6 and TRBJ2-7; TRBD1 or TRBD2 may be the D gene (5 bases each). The CDR3 consists of 17 residues. Trimming pared 2 bases from V and 7 bases from J, leaving 24 bases between. Germline-derived CDR1 and CDR2 are SGHVS and FNYEAQ. CDR3 sequence: CASSLIESRERKGEQYF. The CDR3 coding sequence is TGTGCCAGCAGCTTAATTGAAAGTCGGGAAAGAAAGGGGGAGCAGTACTTC.

The chain joins TRBV27 to TRBJ2-3; TRBD2 matches at 13 bases. Per the germline V gene, CDR1 is MNHEY and CDR2 is SMNVEV (reference sequence). CDR3 length: 16 amino acids. V was clipped by 2 bases and J by 1 base; unmatched bases: 0. In DNA, the CDR3 is TGTGCCAGCAGTTTAGGGACTAGCGGGGGCACAGATACGCAGTATTTT. Its translation: CASSLGTSGGTDTQYF.

V usage is TRBV7-2 and J usage is TRBJ1-3; D call uncertain. The germline gives CDR1 SGHTA, CDR2 FQGNSA. Trimming cost V 2 bases and J 4 bases, with 12 bases left between them. The CDR3 sequence is 15 residues long. In DNA, the CDR3 is TGTGCCAGCAGCTTAATTAGTAGTTCCGGAAACACCATATATTTT. Encoded protein: CASSLISSSGNTIYF. Based on the CDR3 plus reference TRBV7-2 and TRBJ1-3, the full variable domain is GAGVSQSPSNKVTEKGKDVELRCDPISGHTALYWYRQSLGQGLEFLIYFQGNSAPDKSGLPSDRFSAERTGGSVSTLTIQRTQQEDSAVYLCASSLISSSGNTIYFGEGSWLTVV.

On this clone itself: This specimen includes other DNA sequences encoding the same CDR3. The gene calls are TRBV6-5 and TRBJ2-7; D gene ambiguous. V was clipped by 0 bases and J by 1 base, with 7 bases between them. Germline-derived CDR1 and CDR2 are MNHEY and SVGAGI. This CDR3 comprises 14 residues. CDR3 sequence reads: CASSYSGISYEQYF. The CDR3 DNA follows: TGTGCCAGCAGTTACTCGGGGATTTCCTACGAGCAGTACTTC.

The gene calls are TRBV5-1 and TRBJ1-1; D not resolved. CDR3 length: 14 amino acids. Germline CDR1 reads SGHRS; CDR2 reads YFSETQ. The V end lost 0 bases, the J end lost 2 bases, and 8 bases lay between the germline ends. The CDR3 bases are TGCGCCAGCAGCTTGGTGGCCTCAAACACTGAAGCTTTCTTT. Its translation is CASSLVASNTEAFF.

The chain uses TRBV9 and TRBJ1-1; 9 bases are a match to TRBD1. Germline trimming cut 4 bases from V and 4 bases from J; bases unmatched to any gene: 11. In germline, CDR1 is SGDLS, CDR2 YYNGEE. The CDR3 covers 16 residues. CDR3 amino acids: CASSPTRTGASTEAFF. The CDR3 nucleotides are TGTGCCAGCAGCCCGACCCGGACAGGGGCGAGCACTGAAGCTTTCTTT.

This chain uses TRBV27 with TRBJ1-5; D is unresolved. Trimming took 3 bases from V and 5 from J, leaving 11 bases between them. This CDR3 comprises 14 residues. Germline CDR1 MNHEY, CDR2 SMNVEV (reference sequence). The CDR3 loop is CASSFRQKDQPQHF. The CDR3 DNA reads as TGTGCCAGCAGTTTCCGGCAAAAGGATCAGCCCCAGCATTTT.